One sample yielded the 28 T cell receptor beta chains listed below, sequenced in a study of blood T cell repertoires in COVID-19. Some clones are missing from TCRdb's copy, which holds only in-frame ones; the method was immunoSEQ multiplex PCR. The repertoire holds some 98,000 clones, around 82% seen once, with 9.5% to 13% in the top ten. The sequenced material came from peripheral blood. The source of these receptors is a man between 65 and 85 years old with active or convalescent COVID-19.

J is TRBJ2-2 and V is TRBV11-2; D is unclear. The CDR3 has 12 residues. Per germline, CDR1 SGHAT and CDR2 FQNNGV. V dropped 1 base and J dropped 7 bases, with 4 bases sitting between them. The CDR3: CASSLGVGELFF. CDR3 coding DNA: TGTGCCAGCAGCTTAGGAGTCGGGGAGCTGTTTTTT.

The CDR3, as DNA: TGTGCCAGCAGCTTTAGAACAGGGGGCCCGGGCGAGCAGTACTTC. It yields the protein CASSFRTGGPGEQYF. The chain couples TRBV11-2 to TRBJ2-7; 9 bases line up with TRBD1. The CDR3 sequence is 15 residues long. Germline loops: CDR1 SGHAT, CDR2 FQNNGV. J lost 6 bases, V lost 3 bases, and 9 bases had no gene match.

The genes are TRBV5-4 and TRBJ2-7; TRBD1 is a possible D gene (6 bases). This CDR3 has 15 residues. Germline loops: CDR1 SGHNT, CDR2 YYREEE (reference sequence). V was clipped by 4 bases and J by 2 bases, with 16 bases between them. CDR3 bases: TGTGCCAGCAGCGTACAGGGAAGGGGCCCCTACGAGCAGTACTTC. Translation gives CASSVQGRGPYEQYF. The full variable domain, rest sourced from reference TRBV5-4 and TRBJ2-7, is ETGVTQSPTHLIKTRGQQVTLRCSSQSGHNTVSWYQQALGQGPQFIFQYYREEENGRGNFPPRFSGLQFPNYSSELNVNALELDDSALYLCASSVQGRGPYEQYFGPGTRLTVT.

This chain uses TRBV12-1 with TRBJ2-3; the table gives TRBD1 as D, unverified against the DNA. TRBV12-1 is a recognized pseudogene. CDR3 length equals 14 residues. The CDR3 is CASSPMASTDTQYF. CDR3 DNA sequence: TGTGCCAGCAGCCCGATGGCTAGCACAGATACGCAGTATTTT.

The chain combines TRBV28 with TRBJ2-3; maybe TRBD1 (5 bases). This CDR3 is built from 15 residues. Trimming stripped 11 bases from V and 4 bases from J, with 22 bases between. CDR1 is MDHEN and CDR2 is SYDVKM in the germline V gene. The chain's CDR3 is CAVTPGHTSPDTQYF. CDR3 DNA: TGTGCCGTTACACCAGGACACACGTCCCCAGATACGCAGTATTTT.

This chain connects TRBV3-1 (or the pseudogene TRBV3-2) to TRBJ2-7; a possible D gene is TRBD2 (6 bases). Germline loops: CDR1 LGHDT, CDR2 YNNKEL (reference sequence). The CDR3 loop spans 14 amino acids. Trimming removed 3 bases from V and 2 bases from J, with 11 bases in between. The CDR3 protein is CASSHGGTPYEQYF. As DNA, the CDR3 is TGTGCCAGCAGCCACGGAGGGACCCCCTACGAGCAGTACTTC.

The chain employs TRBV5-5 and TRBJ2-7; TRBD1 matches 9 bases. This CDR3 is built from 14 residues. In germline, CDR1 is SGHKS, CDR2 YYEKEE (reference sequence). V gave up 2 bases and J gave up 7 bases; unmatched junction bases: 7. CDR3 amino acids: CASSFGDRVGEQYF. The DNA of the CDR3 is TGTGCCAGCAGCTTCGGGGACAGGGTTGGAGAGCAGTACTTC.

J is TRBJ2-7 and V is TRBV30; 11 nucleotides align to TRBD1. Germline CDR1 and CDR2: GTSNPN and SVGIG (reference sequence). The CDR3 is 13 residues long. The V and J ends lost 3 bases and 6 bases, in that order; junction bases with no gene match: 4. DNA of the CDR3: TGTGCCTGGAGGGACAGGGGGCTGAGCGAGCAGTACTTC. The encoded protein is CAWRDRGLSEQYF. The whole variable domain, remainder taken from reference TRBV30 and TRBJ2-7, is SQTIHQWPATLVQPVGSPLSLECTVEGTSNPNLYWYRQAAGRGLQLLFYSVGIGQISSEVPQNLSASRPQDRQFILSSKKLLLSDSGFYLCAWRDRGLSEQYFGPGTRLTVT.

V gene TRBV6-2 or TRBV6-3 combines with J gene TRBJ1-5; a weak D match, TRBD1 (6 bases). V was clipped by 0 bases and J by 6 bases, with 9 bases between them. Per germline, CDR1 MNHEY and CDR2 SVGEGT. The CDR3 covers 14 residues. CDR3 residues: CASSYSGATQPQHF. In DNA, the CDR3 is TGTGCCAGCAGTTACTCGGGGGCGACTCAGCCCCAGCATTTT.

The J gene is TRBJ1-1, the V gene TRBV5-5; 7 nucleotides match TRBD1. Losses at the gene ends were 2 bases for V and 6 bases for J; bases not matched to a gene: 7. The CDR3 totals 14 residues. CDR1 is SGHKS and CDR2 is YYEKEE in the germline V gene (reference sequence). CDR3 sequence reads: CASSLDRDIAEAFF. DNA for the CDR3: TGTGCCAGCAGCTTAGACAGGGACATCGCTGAAGCTTTCTTT.

The chain combines TRBV19 with TRBJ1-6; TRBD1 aligns across 7 bases. Germline CDR1 LNHDA, CDR2 SQIVND (reference sequence). The CDR3 runs to 14 residues. J gave up 10 bases and V 6 bases, and 9 bases lay outside the gene matches. CDR3 nucleotides: TGTGCCAGTAGCCCGGGACAGATAGTATCACCCCTCCACTTT. Translation gives CASSPGQIVSPLHF.

CDR3 coding DNA: TGTGCCAGCAGCATCCGCTCCGCGGGGGGGCGGAGTCATGAGCAGTTCTTC. This gives the protein CASSIRSAGGRSHEQFF. The rearrangement joins TRBV7-9 to TRBJ2-1; TRBD2 agrees at 9 bases. Germline-derived CDR1 and CDR2 are SEHNR and FQNEAQ (reference sequence). The CDR3 length is 17 residues. The V gene end was trimmed by 5 bases and the J gene end by 8 bases; junction bases not matched to a gene: 16.

V is TRBV2 and J is TRBJ2-3; no clear D gene. The V gene's germline CDR1 is SNHLY and CDR2 FYNNEI. The V end lost 7 bases, the J end lost 3 bases, and 11 bases lay between the germline ends. This CDR3 comprises 13 residues. CDR3 bases: TGTGCCAGCATTTTACTCAGGACAGATACGCAGTATTTT. Residues: CASILLRTDTQYF. The variable domain in full, completed from reference TRBV2 and TRBJ2-3, reads EPEVTQTPSHQVTQMGQEVILRCVPISNHLYFYWYRQILGQKVEFLVSFYNNEISEKSEIFDDQFSVERPDGSNFTLKIRSTKLEDSAMYFCASILLRTDTQYFGPGTRLTVL.

Only a few counts were recorded for this clone. This chain connects TRBV4-2 to TRBJ1-1; TRBD1 aligns across 7 bases. Trimming removed 2 bases from V and 5 bases from J; junction bases left unmatched: 17. The germline CDR1 and CDR2 sequences are LGHNA and YNFKEQ. This CDR3 has 18 amino acids. The CDR3: CASSQFLQDRTGDTEAFF. CDR3 DNA sequence: TGTGCCAGCAGCCAATTTTTGCAGGACAGGACTGGAGATACTGAAGCTTTCTTT.

This sequence joins TRBV15 and TRBJ2-5, with D possibly being TRBD1 (5 bases). Trimming removed 4 bases from V and 4 bases from J, with 10 bases in between. The CDR3 extends over 13 amino acids. CDR1 LNHNV and CDR2 YYDKDF come from the germline V gene (reference sequence). The CDR3 spells CATSIGARETQYF. Written as DNA, the CDR3 is TGTGCCACCAGCATAGGGGCCCGAGAGACCCAGTACTTC.

The chain carries TRBV3-1 (or the pseudogene TRBV3-2) and TRBJ2-3, with D unresolved. V gave up 0 bases and J gave up 1 base, with 8 bases separating them. The CDR3 has 15 amino acids. Per the germline V gene, CDR1 is LGHDT and CDR2 is YNNKEL (reference sequence). The CDR3 region is CASSQDPYGTDTQYF. The DNA for the CDR3 is TGTGCCAGCAGCCAAGACCCCTACGGCACAGATACGCAGTATTTT.

The chain is built from TRBV14 and TRBJ2-3; the D gene is possibly TRBD1 (7 bases). Germline lookup yields CDR1 SGHDN and CDR2 FVKESK. Deletions cut 0 bases from V and 4 bases from J, with 23 bases between. The CDR3 length is 19 residues. The CDR3 coding sequence is TGTGCCAGCAGCCAAGAAGAGACTTCACAGGGGACGGGAGCAGATACGCAGTATTTT. Its translation: CASSQEETSQGTGADTQYF.

The chain combines TRBV29-1 with TRBJ2-7, with 7 bases identical to TRBD2. V shed 8 bases, J shed 5 bases, and the junction held 9 bases outside the gene matches. CDR1 is SQVTM, CDR2 ANQGSEA, per germline. The CDR3 covers 12 residues. The CDR3, as DNA: TGCAGCTGTGGAAGGGGAGGGAACGAGCAGTACTTC. Translated, it gives CSCGRGGNEQYF.

The V call is TRBV6-5, the J call TRBJ1-6, with TRBD1 identical over 9 bases. Germline V gene data show CDR1 as MNHEY and CDR2 as SVGAGI. Unmatched junction bases numbered 10, after V lost 8 bases and J lost 8 bases. This CDR3 is 15 amino acids long. As DNA, the CDR3 is TGTGCCAGCGGCCGGGACAGGGCACGCGATTCACCCCTCCACTTT. As protein: CASGRDRARDSPLHF.

This clone was detected a few times. The V call is TRBV12-5, the J call TRBJ2-7; D call uncertain. The CDR3 is 11 residues long. The germline V and J ends were trimmed by 6 bases and 6 bases, with 9 bases remaining between them. Germline V gene data show CDR1 as LGHNT and CDR2 as FRNRAP. DNA for the CDR3: TGTGCTAGTGGAATCGACATCGAGCAGTACTTC. Translated, it gives CASGIDIEQYF.

The CDR3 DNA follows: TGTGCCAGCAGCCGAAACAGGGCTTTCTACAATGAGCAGTTCTTC. This translates into CASSRNRAFYNEQFF. The rearrangement uses TRBV13 and TRBJ2-1; possible D gene TRBD1, 6 bases. Germline loops: CDR1 PRHDT, CDR2 FYEKMQ (reference sequence). V lost 5 bases, J lost 3 bases, and 14 bases lay in between. The CDR3 spans 15 residues.

The chain links TRBV18 to TRBJ2-2; D is unresolved. V dropped 2 bases and J dropped 2 bases, with 6 bases sitting between them. Per the germline V gene, CDR1 is KGHSH and CDR2 is LQKENI. The CDR3 runs to 14 residues. The CDR3 protein is CASSPSINTGELFF. CDR3 nucleotide sequence: TGTGCCAGCTCACCAAGCATCAACACCGGGGAGCTGTTTTTT. The full variable domain, in which reference TRBV18 and TRBJ2-2 provide the parts outside the CDR3, is NAGVMQNPRHLVRRRGQEARLRCSPMKGHSHVYWYRQLPEEGLKFMVYLQKENIIDESGMPKERFSAEFPKEGPSILRIQQVVRGDSAAYFCASSPSINTGELFFGEGSRLTVL.

In regard to this clone: A read error is possible here, since a much larger clone lies one base away. The chain has TRBV11-2 and TRBJ2-1; 8 bases map to TRBD2. The CDR3 extends over 17 amino acids. Per germline, CDR1 SGHAT and CDR2 FQNNGV. V lost 1 base to trimming and J lost 2 bases; unmatched junction nucleotides: 7. This chain's CDR3 is CASSLGSPGGAYNEQFF. The CDR3 DNA reads as TGTGCCAGCAGCTTAGGTTCCCCCGGGGGGGCCTACAATGAGCAGTTCTTC.

The chain links TRBV9 to TRBJ2-1; TRBD2 matches 14 bases. J lost 7 bases, V lost 3 bases, and 6 bases had no gene match. Germline V CDR1 and CDR2: SGDLS, YYNGEE. This CDR3 has 16 residues. The CDR3 bases are TGTGCCAGCAGCGCCCGACTAGCGGGGGGGCGGAATGAGCAGTTCTTC. Residues: CASSARLAGGRNEQFF.

The chain combines TRBV2 with TRBJ1-5; 9 positions agree with TRBD1. The CDR3 loop spans 17 amino acids. The germline CDR1 and CDR2 sequences are SNHLY and FYNNEI. V trimming: 0 bases; J trimming: 2 bases; junction bases outside the gene matches: 5. Written as DNA, the CDR3 is TGTGCCAGCAGTGAAGCTATGGGACAGGGAGGCAATCAGCCCCAGCATTTT. Translation gives CASSEAMGQGGNQPQHF.

This chain connects TRBV6-1 to TRBJ1-5, with D possibly matching TRBD1 (5 bases). The CDR3 extends over 14 amino acids. V was clipped by 1 base and J by 7 bases, with 11 bases between them. Germline V gives CDR1 MNHNS, CDR2 SASEGT. The CDR3 DNA reads TGTGCCAGCAGTGAAGGCGGGGGGAACCAGCCCCAGCATTTT. Translated, it gives CASSEGGGNQPQHF.

This chain connects TRBV7-2 to TRBJ1-4; a weak D match, TRBD1 (6 bases). Per germline, CDR1 SGHTA and CDR2 FQGNSA. The CDR3 spans 14 residues. V was trimmed by 5 bases and J by 4 bases, leaving 11 bases between them. The CDR3, as DNA: TGTGCCAGCAGCCGCACAGGGTTTAATGAAAAACTGTTTTTT. This translates into CASSRTGFNEKLFF.

This chain uses TRBV5-5 with TRBJ1-3; weak D call: TRBD1 (5 bases). This CDR3 is 16 amino acids long. Per germline, CDR1 SGHKS and CDR2 YYEKEE (reference sequence). V was shortened by 6 bases and J by 0 bases, with 16 bases between the two germline ends. The CDR3 loop reads CASTRGGTNSGNTIYF. Written as DNA, the CDR3 is TGTGCCAGCACGCGGGGGGGGACGAACTCTGGAAACACCATATATTTT. The variable domain in full, completed from reference TRBV5-5 and TRBJ1-3, reads DAGVTQSPTHLIKTRGQQVTLRCSPISGHKSVSWYQQVLGQGPQFIFQYYEKEERGRGNFPDRFSARQFPNYSSELNVNALLLGDSALYLCASTRGGTNSGNTIYFGEGSWLTVV.